The clone carrying this T cell receptor beta chain was seen only a few times. What it binds is unknown. Per germline, CDR1 MRHNA and CDR2 SNTAGT. The CDR3 consists of 18 residues. V lost 0 bases, J lost 5 bases, and 19 bases lay in between. Both 60 Vbeta primers and 13 Jbeta primers went into the PCR. Sequencing was performed with immunoSEQ multiplex PCR; in TCRdb, only in-frame clones are kept and a portion is missing. The data contain 100,000 to 150,000 clones, roughly 80% of them singletons. The sample belongs to a study of cytomegalovirus exposure and HLA in healthy donors. Study-level background: Out of around 360 genotyped donors, approximately 84% belonged to the Caucasian-associated ancestry cluster.

Whereas donors were nominally healthy upon sampling, unrecorded immune exposures were probable. Points from the study as a whole: The HLA-A and HLA-B alleles of most subjects were reportedly predicted accurately from TCR beta sequences.

This clonotype was obtained from a woman aged 40-49 years in good health and CMV-seronegative. V gene TRBV6-4 combines with J gene TRBJ2-2, with D possibly matching TRBD1 (6 bases). Sample: PBMCs. CDR3 bases: TGTGCCAGCAGTGACTCTAAGGGGGTTAAGGGGGAAACCGGGGAGCTGTTTTTT. This gives the protein CASSDSKGVKGETGELFF.